The 21 T cell receptor beta chains listed next were all sequenced from one sample in a study of radiation and T cells in renal cell carcinoma. The protocol was immunoSEQ multiplex PCR, while the TCRdb copy is restricted to in-frame clones and leaves out a portion. This table holds 110,000 to 150,000 clones, 70% to 90% found once. Specified time point: baseline pretreatment blood. As to treatment: 15 Gy SBRT to primary tumor, nephrectomy 4 weeks later. Sequencing used blood, obtained from a patient whose treatment included radiotherapy and nephrectomy. The receptors stem from a woman between 45 and 60 years old with renal cell carcinoma.

The V call is TRBV13, the J call TRBJ2-1, with a weak D call TRBD2 (7 bases). Germline V lookup: CDR1 PRHDT, CDR2 FYEKMQ (reference sequence). V lost 3 bases to trimming and J lost 5 bases, with 11 bases between them. This CDR3 region has 14 residues. DNA for the CDR3: TGTGCCAGCAGCTTTGCGGGGGCCAACAATGAGCAGTTCTTC. It specifies CASSFAGANNEQFF.

V and J are TRBV10-2 and TRBJ2-3, with TRBD2 matching 15 bases. Germline V gene lookup returns CDR1 WSHSY and CDR2 SAAADI. With V trimmed by 6 bases and J by 1 base, 8 bases remained unmatched. The CDR3 spans 18 residues. The CDR3: CASRGTSGGPLGTDTQYF. The CDR3 coding sequence is TGCGCCAGCAGAGGGACTAGCGGGGGGCCCTTAGGCACAGATACGCAGTATTTT.

The chain is built from TRBV6-5 and TRBJ1-3; 11 bases line up with TRBD1. Germline V lookup: CDR1 MNHEY, CDR2 SVGAGI. This CDR3 comprises 14 residues. J gave up 8 bases and V 6 bases, and 6 bases lay outside the gene matches. CDR3 in amino acids: CASSPGTGGYTIYF. The CDR3 coding sequence is TGTGCCAGCAGCCCCGGGACAGGGGGATACACCATATATTTT.

This chain joins TRBV19 and TRBJ1-1; D gene ambiguous. The CDR3 covers 13 residues. Deletions cut 7 bases from V and 1 base from J, with 10 bases between. The germline V gene encodes CDR1 LNHDA and CDR2 SQIVND (reference sequence). The CDR3: CASNLAGNTEAFF. CDR3 nucleotides: TGTGCCAGTAATCTGGCCGGGAACACTGAAGCTTTCTTT.

The chain employs TRBV5-8 and TRBJ1-5; D gene unclear. Germline lookup yields CDR1 SGHTS and CDR2 YDEGEE. The V end was cut by 0 bases, the J end by 3 bases, with 4 bases between. This CDR3 region has 13 residues. The CDR3 coding sequence is TGTGCCAGCAGCTTGGGCCCCAATCAGCCCCAGCATTTT. Translation gives CASSLGPNQPQHF.

V is TRBV6-5 and J is TRBJ1-4; D is possibly TRBD1 (6 bases). The CDR3 sequence is 16 residues long. The V end lost 2 bases, the J end lost 7 bases, and 17 bases lay between the germline ends. In germline, CDR1 is MNHEY, CDR2 SVGAGI. CDR3 bases: TGTGCCAGCAGTTACGGGGGCGGCTTGGGGGGTGAAAAACTGTTTTTT. It is translated as CASSYGGGLGGEKLFF.

The rearrangement joins TRBV9 to TRBJ2-7, with 9 positions matching TRBD2. The V segment lost 4 bases and the J segment 4 bases; nucleotides outside the gene matches: 6. This CDR3 comprises 14 residues. Germline V gene data show CDR1 as SGDLS and CDR2 as YYNGEE. CDR3 in amino acids: CASSTGLAGYEQYF. The CDR3 region has the DNA TGTGCCAGCAGCACGGGACTAGCAGGGTACGAGCAGTACTTC.

The chain recombines TRBV5-1 with TRBJ2-3; 11 nucleotides agree with TRBD2. Looked up from germline, CDR1 is SGHRS and CDR2 is YFSETQ. There are 16 residues in the CDR3. J lost 4 bases, V lost 0 bases, and 4 bases had no gene match. Written as DNA, the CDR3 is TGCGCCAGCAGCTTGGAAGGGGGACTAGCGGCAGATACGCAGTATTTT. This sequence encodes CASSLEGGLAADTQYF.

The chain couples TRBV5-1 to TRBJ1-1; D is possibly TRBD1 (5 bases). Trimming took off 0 bases at V and 6 bases at J, with 9 bases between the two ends. The CDR3 is 13 residues long. Germline CDR1 is SGHRS and CDR2 is YFSETQ. CDR3 nucleotide sequence: TGCGCCAGCAGCTTGGGGGACCAGGCTGAAGCTTTCTTT. Translating it yields CASSLGDQAEAFF. Using reference TRBV5-1 and TRBJ1-1 for the parts outside the CDR3, the full variable domain is KAGVTQTPRYLIKTRGQQVTLSCSPISGHRSVSWYQQTPGQGLQFLFEYFSETQRNKGNFPGRFSGRQFSNSRSEMNVSTLELGDSALYLCASSLGDQAEAFFGQGTRLTVV.

This rearrangement joins TRBV11-1 to TRBJ2-5; 10 nucleotides line up with TRBD2. Germline lookup yields CDR1 SGHAT and CDR2 FQDESV (reference sequence). V dropped 1 base and J dropped 2; count of bases not matched to a gene: 7. This CDR3 contains 17 residues. The CDR3 is CASSLGWLAGAQETQYF. CDR3 bases: TGTGCCAGCAGCTTAGGATGGCTAGCGGGGGCTCAAGAGACCCAGTACTTC.

The V gene is TRBV10-3, the J gene TRBJ1-3, with D maybe TRBD1 (5 bases). The CDR3 runs to 17 residues. Trimming shortened V by 3 bases and J by 3 bases, and 18 bases separated the two germline ends. Germline assignment: CDR1 ENHRY and CDR2 SYGVKD. The CDR3 DNA reads TGTGCCATCAGTGACCCGGGGACCCTGTCTGGTGGAAACACCATATATTTT. As protein: CAISDPGTLSGGNTIYF.

The chain couples TRBV6-5 to TRBJ1-1; D unresolved. The CDR3 runs to 12 residues. Germline CDR1 and CDR2: MNHEY and SVGAGI. The germline V and J ends were trimmed by 7 bases and 6 bases, with 12 bases remaining between them. The CDR3 sequence: CASKGPVAEAFF. The CDR3 DNA is TGTGCCAGCAAGGGTCCAGTGGCTGAAGCTTTCTTT.

This clone has just one count. The V call is TRBV27, the J call TRBJ2-1, with 13 nucleotides matching TRBD2. Trimming took 5 bases from V and 4 from J; bases not matched to a gene: 2. Germline CDR1 is MNHEY and CDR2 is SMNVEV (reference sequence). The CDR3 runs 15 residues. The CDR3 spells CASSMGLAGYNEQFF. The CDR3 nucleotides are TGTGCCAGCAGTATGGGACTAGCGGGGTACAATGAGCAGTTCTTC.

The rearrangement joins TRBV7-3 to TRBJ1-2; D is ambiguous. CDR3 length: 12 residues. Germline V gene data show CDR1 as SGHTA and CDR2 as FQGTGA. The germline V and J ends were trimmed by 5 bases and 3 bases, with 7 bases remaining between them. CDR3 loop: CASSPPYYGYTF. DNA for the CDR3: TGTGCCAGCAGCCCACCGTACTATGGCTACACCTTC.

V is TRBV9 and J is TRBJ2-1; TRBD2 matches at 7 bases. V trimming: 4 bases; J trimming: 3 bases; junction bases outside the gene matches: 7. The CDR3 has 15 residues. The germline V gene encodes CDR1 SGDLS and CDR2 YYNGEE. The CDR3 coding sequence is TGTGCCAGCAGCCCCTCGGGAGGAGGCTACAATGAGCAGTTCTTC. This gives the protein CASSPSGGGYNEQFF. Full variable domain (remainder filled in from reference TRBV9 and TRBJ2-1): DSGVTQTPKHLITATGQRVTLRCSPRSGDLSVYWYQQSLDQGLQFLIQYYNGEERAKGNILERFSAQQFPDLHSELNLSSLELGDSALYFCASSPSGGGYNEQFFGPGTRLTVL.

This clone was counted once. The chain has TRBV2 and TRBJ1-5; D ambiguous. The CDR3 covers 14 residues. V was trimmed by 6 bases and J by 7 bases, leaving 16 bases between them. Germline values: CDR1 SNHLY, CDR2 FYNNEI. The CDR3 here is CASRDTGPEQPQHF. In DNA, the CDR3 is TGTGCCAGCAGGGATACCGGTCCGGAGCAGCCCCAGCATTTT.

The chain has TRBV5-1 and TRBJ1-6, with no clear D. Trimming removed 0 bases from V and 8 bases from J, with 6 bases in between. Germline V gene lookup returns CDR1 SGHRS and CDR2 YFSETQ. CDR3 length equals 13 residues. CDR3 protein: CASSLGVDSPLHF. The DNA for the CDR3 is TGCGCCAGCAGCTTGGGCGTGGATTCACCCCTCCACTTT.

The chain combines TRBV6-6 with TRBJ1-3; the D is unclear. CDR1 is MNHNY and CDR2 is SVGAGI in the germline V gene (reference sequence). The CDR3 extends over 13 amino acids. With 0 bases removed from V and 4 bases from J, the gap between germline ends came to 4 bases. CDR3 sequence (DNA): TGTGCCAGCAGTTACTCGGAGGGAAACACCATATATTTT. Translating it yields CASSYSEGNTIYF.

The chain has TRBV5-6 and TRBJ1-1; D remains unclear. This CDR3 contains 15 residues. Germline values: CDR1 SGHDT, CDR2 YYEEEE. The V and J ends lost 4 bases and 0 bases respectively, with 13 bases between them. CDR3 DNA: TGTGCCAGCAGCCGTTCGGGAGCAATGAACACTGAAGCTTTCTTT. Its translation: CASSRSGAMNTEAFF.

V usage is TRBV5-5 and J usage is TRBJ2-7; no clear D. The V gene's germline CDR1 is SGHKS and CDR2 YYEKEE (reference sequence). The length of the CDR3 is 16 residues. Trimming took 6 bases from V and 0 from J, leaving 19 bases between them. The CDR3 sequence is CASTPQPESYSYEQYF. The CDR3 nucleotides are TGTGCCAGCACACCTCAGCCTGAAAGCTACTCCTACGAGCAGTACTTC.

The rearrangement links TRBV9 to TRBJ1-5; D is possibly TRBD1 (5 bases). V lost 3 bases and J lost 7, with 14 bases in between. This CDR3 contains 14 residues. The germline CDR1 and CDR2 sequences are SGDLS and YYNGEE. DNA of the CDR3: TGTGCCAGCAGCGCCGACAGCGTTAAGCAGCCCCAGCATTTT. This encodes CASSADSVKQPQHF.